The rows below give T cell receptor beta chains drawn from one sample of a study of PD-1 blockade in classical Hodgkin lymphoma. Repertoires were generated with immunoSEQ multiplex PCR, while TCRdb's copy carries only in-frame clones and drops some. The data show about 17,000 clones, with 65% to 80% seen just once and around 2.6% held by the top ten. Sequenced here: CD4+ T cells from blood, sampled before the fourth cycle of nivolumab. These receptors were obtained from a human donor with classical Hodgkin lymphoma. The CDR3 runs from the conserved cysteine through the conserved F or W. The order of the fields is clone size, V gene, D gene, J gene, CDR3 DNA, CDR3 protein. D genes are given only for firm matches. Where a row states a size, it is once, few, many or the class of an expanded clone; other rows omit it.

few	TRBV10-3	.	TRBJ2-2	TGTGCCATAGCCGGATTGAACACCGGGGAGCTGTTTTTT	CAIAGLNTGELFF
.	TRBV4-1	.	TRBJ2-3	TGCGCCAGCAGCCTAGGGGATACGCAGTATTTT	CASSLGDTQYF
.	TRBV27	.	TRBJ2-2	TGTGCCAGCAGGCAATGGGACGGAACTTACACCGGGGAGCTGTTTTTT	CASRQWDGTYTGELFF
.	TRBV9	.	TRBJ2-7	TGTGCCAGCAGCGTAGGGTCGGGGGTACACGAGCAGTACTTC	CASSVGSGVHEQYF
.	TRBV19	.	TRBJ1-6	TGTGCCAGTAGTACGTGGGGAACACCCCTCCACTTT	CASSTWGTPLHF
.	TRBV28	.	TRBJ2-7	TGTGCCAGCTCCCAGTGGGGGAACGTCTACGAGCAGTACTTC	CASSQWGNVYEQYF
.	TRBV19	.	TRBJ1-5	TGTGCCAGTAGTAGAAGAGGACGGCAGCCCCAGCATTTT	CASSRRGRQPQHF
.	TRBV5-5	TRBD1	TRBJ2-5	TGTGCCAGCAGCACCAGGACAGGGACACAAGAGACCCAGTACTTC	CASSTRTGTQETQYF
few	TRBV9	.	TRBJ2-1	TGTGCCAGCAGCGTAGACGGGCGTTCGAACGAGCAGTTCTTC	CASSVDGRSNEQFF
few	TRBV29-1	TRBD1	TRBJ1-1	TGCAGCGTTGAAGCCCCAGGGGGCACTGAAGCTTTCTTT	CSVEAPGGTEAFF
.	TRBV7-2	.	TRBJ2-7	TGTGCCAGCAGCCTAGTGGGCGGGGGACAGCGATCGTACTTC	CASSLVGGGQRSYF
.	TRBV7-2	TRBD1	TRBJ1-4	TGTGCCAGCAGCTACCAGGGGGCGGGAGAAAAACTGTTTTTT	CASSYQGAGEKLFF
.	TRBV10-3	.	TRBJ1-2	TGTGCCATCAGTGAGGTCGGGCAGGGCGGCTACACCTTC	CAISEVGQGGYTF
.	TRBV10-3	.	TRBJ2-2	TGTGCCATCAGCTCCGTGAACACCGGGGAGCTGTTTTTT	CAISSVNTGELFF
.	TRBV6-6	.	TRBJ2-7	TGTGCCAGCAGGGTACAGGTCCCCCCCTACGAGCAGTACTTC	CASRVQVPPYEQYF
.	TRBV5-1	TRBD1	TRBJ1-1	TGCGCCAGCAGCTTGGGGCCGGGACAGGTCCCTAAGACTGAAGCTTTCTTT	CASSLGPGQVPKTEAFF
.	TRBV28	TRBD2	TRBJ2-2	TGTGCCAGCATCGAGGGGGCGGGAGGGCGTATCGGGGAGCTGTTTTTT	CASIEGAGGRIGELFF
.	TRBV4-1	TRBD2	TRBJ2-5	TGCGCCAGCAGCCAAAGCTCGGCTAGCGGGCAAGAGACCCAGTACTTC	CASSQSSASGQETQYF
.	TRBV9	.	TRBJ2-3	TGTGCCAGCAGCGTAGGTCTTGATACGCAGTATTTT	CASSVGLDTQYF
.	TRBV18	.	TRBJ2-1	TGTGCCAGCTCACCATCGACTAGGTTGAGCAATGAGCAGTTCTTC	CASSPSTRLSNEQFF
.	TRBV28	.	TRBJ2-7	TGTGCCAGCAGTTTTAAGTGGAGGGCCCCCTACGAGCAGTACTTC	CASSFKWRAPYEQYF
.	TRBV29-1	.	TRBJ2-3	TGCAGCGTTGAGGCCCCTAGAGATACGCAGTATTTT	CSVEAPRDTQYF
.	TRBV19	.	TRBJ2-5	TGTGCCAGTACCGCCACGTTCGGGAGTGAGGGAGAGACCCAGTACTTC	CASTATFGSEGETQYF
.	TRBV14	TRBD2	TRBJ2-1	TGTGCCAGCAGCCAAGGGCCGGGAGGGCTCTACAATGAGCAGTTCTTC	CASSQGPGGLYNEQFF
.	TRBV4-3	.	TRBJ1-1	TGCGCCAGCAGCCAAGGGGAATTGAAAGCTTTCTTT	CASSQGELKAFF
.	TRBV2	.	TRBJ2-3	TGTGCCACTGGAGAGCTCCCCACAGATACGCAGTATTTT	CATGELPTDTQYF
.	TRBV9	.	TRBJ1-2	TGTGCCAGCAGCGTATCCCCCCTTCCTCTCAACTATGGCTACACCTTC	CASSVSPLPLNYGYTF
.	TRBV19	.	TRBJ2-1	TGTGCCAGCGGAAGGTCTAAGAGCTCCTACAATGAGCAGTTCTTC	CASGRSKSSYNEQFF
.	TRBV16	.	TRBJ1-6	TGTGCCAGCAGCCTCCGGGACGCAAATTCACCCCTCCACTTT	CASSLRDANSPLHF
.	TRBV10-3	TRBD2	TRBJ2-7	TGTGCCATCACCGCCAGGACTAGCGGGGTCGCGTACTTC	CAITARTSGVAYF
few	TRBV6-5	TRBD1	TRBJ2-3	TGTGCCAGCAGTCAGGACAGGCGGGCAGATACGCAGTATTTT	CASSQDRRADTQYF
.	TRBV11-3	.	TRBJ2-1	TGTGCCAGCAGCTTAGCTGGGGCCTCCTACAATGAGCAGTTCTTC	CASSLAGASYNEQFF
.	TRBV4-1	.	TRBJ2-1	TGCGCCAGCAGCCAAGTGTATAGCGGAGACAATGAGCAGTTCTTC	CASSQVYSGDNEQFF
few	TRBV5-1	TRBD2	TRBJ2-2	TGCGCCAGCTCGACTAGCGGGAGGGCGGGCACCGGGGAGCTGTTTTTT	CASSTSGRAGTGELFF
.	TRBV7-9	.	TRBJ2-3	TGTGCCAGCAGCTTACTAGGAGGCACAGATACGCAGTATTTT	CASSLLGGTDTQYF